Listed below are T cell receptor beta chains from one sample, sequenced in a study of response to subunit inactivated influenza vaccine. TCRdb independently ran MiXCR on the RT-PCR reads; one entry per CDR3 protein. The sample has about 170,000 distinct CDR3 sequences; approximately 11% are singletons. This specimen was CD8+ T cells sorted from PBMCs, taken less than 25 months after vaccination. The source of these receptors is a man aged 45-69 years who received an inactivated influenza vaccine. Both conserved end residues are part of each CDR3.

j_call v_call cdr3_aa
TRBJ1-2 TRBV4-1 CASSPGTGAVLYGYTF
TRBJ2-1 TRBV4-3 CASSQDAGRAYNEQFF
TRBJ2-5 TRBV10-3 CAISDTSGQETQYF
TRBJ2-5 TRBV7-9 CASSLTGYQETQYF
TRBJ2-1 TRBV25-1 CASHSYSGSSYNEQFF
TRBJ2-3 TRBV12-3/TRBV12-4 CASSLTVSTDTQYF
TRBJ2-7 TRBV7-8 CASSLATGIQEQYF
TRBJ2-6 TRBV11-1 CASSLAGQRDSGANVLTF
TRBJ1-1 TRBV27 CASSSTGGLTEAFF
TRBJ2-6 TRBV27 CASSARDRVSGANVLTF
TRBJ1-1 TRBV3-1 CASSQDGGLGSNTEAFF
TRBJ1-2 TRBV28 CASSLGSASNYGYTF
TRBJ2-1 TRBV12-3/TRBV12-4 CASGSGSNDEQFF
TRBJ2-2 TRBV29-1 CSVETAERGKPGELFF
TRBJ2-3 TRBV20-1 CSATGLARMGNTQYF
TRBJ2-3 TRBV12-3/TRBV12-4 CASSAGTSGRDTQYF
TRBJ2-1 TRBV7-2 CASSLKLAGASYNEQFF
TRBJ2-3 TRBV27 CASSLLPVSADTQYF
TRBJ2-7 TRBV11-2 CASSSEGSLTYEQYF
TRBJ2-7 TRBV5-1 CASSLGGRMGYEQYF
TRBJ1-4 TRBV11-2 CASSLGPGDYELFF
TRBJ2-2 TRBV20-1 CSAARASGDFTGELFF
TRBJ2-2 TRBV6-2/TRBV6-3 CASSYFPVNTGELFF
TRBJ2-2 TRBV7-9 CASSPRPGGGELFF
TRBJ2-7 TRBV5-6 CASSLGTPALEQYF
TRBJ2-3 TRBV12-3/TRBV12-4 CASGLADRDF
TRBJ2-1 TRBV12-3/TRBV12-4 CASSKAGPAYNEQFF
TRBJ1-5 TRBV5-5 CASSLGLQPQHF
TRBJ1-1 TRBV20-1 CSARDQKIRQGRTNTEAFF
TRBJ2-3 TRBV21-1 CASGNTSGRVVDTQYF
TRBJ2-1 TRBV4-2 CASSPAGLGVYNEQFF
TRBJ2-1 TRBV7-9 CASSPGLVGFNEQFF
TRBJ2-7 TRBV27 CASSLGRGNYEQYF
TRBJ2-7 TRBV29-1 CSAVRTGGAYEQYF
TRBJ2-7 TRBV27 CASSAQTSGSYEQYF
TRBJ2-7 TRBV4-3 CASSPAAGREYEQYF
TRBJ2-7 TRBV7-9 CASSLSGTGLVYEQYF
TRBJ2-7 TRBV2 CASSENPGLYEQYF
TRBJ1-4 TRBV30 CAWRPRGTGWATNEKLFF
TRBJ2-3 TRBV27 CASSRQGGTDTQYF
TRBJ2-3 TRBV9 CASSPGTDTQYF
TRBJ2-5 TRBV5-6 CASSLDNQETQYF
TRBJ2-3 TRBV4-3 CASSQEGLAGGLDTQYF
TRBJ1-2 TRBV20-1 CSARDPLGSYNYGYTF
TRBJ1-2 TRBV12-3/TRBV12-4 CASSNTGVASYGYTF
TRBJ2-7 TRBV10-3 CAIKWDSGKWEQYF
TRBJ1-5 TRBV28 CASSFVANGNQPQHF
TRBJ1-4 TRBV6-1 CASTPEEWANEKLFF
TRBJ2-3 TRBV7-6 CASSLSVTSTDTQYF
TRBJ2-7 TRBV27 CASSALVQGRSYEQYF
TRBJ2-7 TRBV11-2 CASSLSGQGGSEQYF
TRBJ2-5 TRBV12-3/TRBV12-4 CASSELVSETQYF
TRBJ2-7 TRBV30 CAWSSGQGSSYEQYF
TRBJ2-1 TRBV4-2 CASSSGLAGDEQFF
TRBJ2-1 TRBV6-5 CASSYQGAGYDEQFF